This TCR beta chain was found in a study of response to subunit inactivated influenza vaccine. Findings of the study overall: The authors suggested that every seasonal influenza vaccination recruits few new T cells.

Deletions cut 3 bases from V and 0 bases from J, with 25 bases between. The CDR3 runs to 20 residues. In germline, CDR1 is LGHNA, CDR2 YNFKEQ. TCRdb redid the calling of the RT-PCR reads with MiXCR, one entry per CDR3 protein. The repertoire has fewer than 700,000 distinct CDR3 sequences, 10% to 15% of them found once; the top ten carry around 14%. Notes on this clonotype: Its specificity is not known.

Sequencing was performed on PBMCs from blood, taken about 40 days after vaccination. The chain recombines TRBV4-2 with TRBJ2-3; D may be TRBD2 (6 bases). The TCR originated in a man in his fifties or sixties who received an inactivated influenza vaccine. Here the CDR3 DNA reads TGTGCCAGCAGCCAGAGAGGGCGGGTCGGGGGTTTGCGGAGCACAGATACGCAGTATTTT. This sequence encodes CASSQRGRVGGLRSTDTQYF.